This T cell receptor (beta chain) is from a study of CD8 T cells in Susac syndrome. The CDR3 has 14 amino acids. The germline CDR1 and CDR2 sequences are LNHDA and SQIVND (reference sequence). Trimming removed 7 bases from V and 4 bases from J; junction bases left unmatched: 10. Regarding the study as a whole: The TCR sequencing and HLA analysis in the study involved a relatively small number of individuals, as the study acknowledged.

Sequencing of TCR beta was performed on blood CD8+ T cells and on blood CD4+ T cells. TEMRA cells were FACS-enriched, and CD8+ and CD4+ T cells were isolated negatively. Random-hexamer reverse transcription was applied to roughly 0.45 to 1 ug RNA. immunoSEQ multiplex PCR amplified TCR beta CDR3 across 54 Vbeta, 13 Jbeta. TCRdb re-analysed the immunoSEQ multiplex PCR reads in MiXCR, keeping a single row per CDR3 protein. The sample contains more than 85,000 distinct CDR3 sequences, roughly 97% of which appear only once. As regards this clonotype: Its specificity is not known.

This chain joins TRBV19 and TRBJ2-7; TRBD2 matches at 7 bases. The sequencing sample was made of CD4+ T cells from PBMCs. This TCR was recovered from a human donor in good health. The CDR3 region has the DNA TGTGCCAGTACCAAGGGAGGGAACGGGTACGAGCAGTACTTC. Its protein product is CASTKGGNGYEQYF.